Shown below are 21 T cell receptor beta chains from a single sample sequenced in a study of Ad26.COV2.S vaccination and SARS-CoV-2 variants. Some clones are missing from TCRdb's copy, which holds only in-frame ones; the method was immunoSEQ multiplex PCR. The table has hundreds of thousands of clones, 80% to 90% seen once. Treatment: around 19 received Ad26.COV2.S at low or high dose, single or two shots; 5 received placebo; per-sample allocation not given. Sampling occurred on day 63 after the first vaccine or placebo injection. The sequenced sample was peripheral blood, obtained in a trial of Ad26.COV2.S vaccine versus placebo. The receptor source for this set is a person between 18 and 59 years old who received the Ad26.COV2.S COVID-19 vaccine or a placebo.

The V call is TRBV29-1, the J call TRBJ1-1; D not resolved. Germline lookup yields CDR1 SQVTM and CDR2 ANQGSEA. The V gene lost 7 bases and the J gene lost 3 bases, with 9 bases spanning the gap. The CDR3 is 11 residues long. The CDR3 loop reads CSALTDTEAFF. DNA of the CDR3: TGCAGCGCCTTAACGGACACTGAAGCTTTCTTT.

This clone was counted only a few times. The V gene is TRBV11-2, the J gene TRBJ2-7, with 8 positions matching TRBD1. This CDR3 spans 13 amino acids. V shed 6 bases and J 2 bases; nucleotides not matched to a gene: 3. Germline CDR1 reads SGHAT; CDR2 reads FQNNGV. Here the CDR3 reads CASSPQGAYEQYF. In nucleotides, the CDR3 is TGTGCCAGCAGTCCACAGGGGGCCTACGAGCAGTACTTC.

The rearrangement joins TRBV3-1 (or the pseudogene TRBV3-2) to TRBJ1-5, with no clear D. There are 14 residues in the CDR3. Germline V gene sequence: CDR1 LGHDT, CDR2 YNNKEL (reference sequence). V lost 0 bases and J lost 4, with 7 bases in between. Here the CDR3 reads CASSQEGNNQPQHF. The CDR3, as DNA: TGTGCCAGCAGCCAAGAAGGGAATAATCAGCCCCAGCATTTT.

The chain is built from TRBV7-2 and TRBJ1-4; no firm D call. This CDR3 contains 16 residues. Trimming cost V 1 base and J 3 bases, with 12 bases left between them. Germline values: CDR1 SGHTA, CDR2 FQGNSA. The DNA for the CDR3 is TGTGCCAGCAGCTTAGTCGGTACGGAAGCTAATGAAAAACTGTTTTTT. This gives the protein CASSLVGTEANEKLFF.

This chain connects TRBV27 to TRBJ2-1, with a weak D call TRBD1 (5 bases). Trimming shortened V by 1 base and J by 6 bases, and 13 bases separated the two germline ends. Germline V gene sequence: CDR1 MNHEY, CDR2 SMNVEV (reference sequence). This CDR3 is 15 amino acids long. DNA for the CDR3: TGTGCCAGCAGTTTATTCGGTCAGGGCGGCAATGAGCAGTTCTTC. Translated: CASSLFGQGGNEQFF.

This chain links TRBV6-6 with TRBJ1-5, with D possibly TRBD1 on 5 matching bases. The CDR3 is made up of 15 amino acids. V was cut by 7 bases and J by 0 bases, with 13 bases left in between. In germline, CDR1 is MNHNY, CDR2 SVGAGI (reference sequence). CDR3: CASTQSRDSNQPQHF. The CDR3 DNA sequence: TGTGCCAGCACCCAATCCAGGGATAGCAATCAGCCCCAGCATTTT.

The V call is TRBV10-2, the J call TRBJ2-7, with 10 bases lining up with TRBD2. CDR3 length: 16 amino acids. The V gene end was trimmed by 4 bases and the J gene end by 4 bases; junction bases not matched to a gene: 10. CDR1 is WSHSY and CDR2 is SAAADI in the germline V gene. The CDR3 here is CASSGVGASGSYEQYF. The CDR3 DNA reads TGCGCCAGCAGTGGTGTTGGTGCTAGCGGGAGTTACGAGCAGTACTTC.

Here the CDR3 reads CASSSSGGSYNSPLHF. The CDR3 nucleotides read TGTGCCAGCAGTTCATCAGGGGGTTCGTATAATTCACCCCTCCACTTT. The chain combines TRBV6-5 with TRBJ1-6, with 7 bases lining up with TRBD1. With V trimmed by 4 bases and J by 4 bases, 7 bases remained unmatched. CDR1 and CDR2 from the germline V gene are MNHEY and SVGAGI. The CDR3 length is 16 residues.

The CDR3 sequence is CASSQVAGLTGELFF. CDR3 DNA sequence: TGTGCCAGCAGCCAAGTGGCGGGGCTCACCGGGGAGCTGTTTTTT. The chain uses TRBV3-1 (or the pseudogene TRBV3-2) and TRBJ2-2; TRBD2 is a possible D gene (6 bases). The CDR3 runs 15 residues. The germline V and J ends were trimmed by 1 base and 4 bases, with 10 bases remaining between them. CDR1 and CDR2 (germline): LGHDT, YNNKEL (reference sequence).

This chain uses TRBV19 with TRBJ1-5, with D perhaps TRBD1 (5 bases). Germline values: CDR1 LNHDA, CDR2 SQIVND (reference sequence). The CDR3 extends over 17 amino acids. Trimming shortened V by 1 base and J by 0 bases, and 13 bases separated the two germline ends. In DNA, the CDR3 is TGTGCCAGTAGTATAGTTGCAGGGCTGCGTAGCAATCAGCCCCAGCATTTT. Translation gives CASSIVAGLRSNQPQHF.

In regard to this clone: The sample has other DNA sequences that encode this CDR3 too. The J gene is TRBJ2-7, the V gene TRBV7-2, with a possible D match to TRBD2 (6 bases). The germline V gene has CDR1 SGHTA and CDR2 FQGNSA. The CDR3 length is 15 residues. Trimming stripped 1 base from V and 3 bases from J, with 13 bases between. The CDR3 reads CASSLGGGGSYEQYF. The DNA for the CDR3 is TGTGCCAGCAGCTTAGGGGGTGGAGGGAGCTACGAGCAGTACTTC.

The rearrangement uses TRBV27 and TRBJ2-7, with TRBD1 matching 7 bases. The V and J ends lost 5 bases and 6 bases, in that order; junction bases with no gene match: 10. From germline, CDR1 is MNHEY and CDR2 SMNVEV (reference sequence). CDR3 length: 14 residues. CDR3 in amino acids: CASSTTQRQGEQYF. Written as DNA, the CDR3 is TGTGCCAGCAGTACCACTCAGCGACAGGGCGAGCAGTACTTC.

This chain uses TRBV7-8 with TRBJ1-6, with 7 nucleotides matching TRBD1. The V and J ends lost 6 bases and 7 bases, in that order; junction bases with no gene match: 9. There are 15 residues in the CDR3. Germline CDR1 reads SGHVS; CDR2 reads FQNEAQ. The CDR3 here is CASRGSWDSNSPLHF. CDR3 sequence (DNA): TGTGCCAGCAGGGGGTCGTGGGACAGCAATTCACCCCTCCACTTT.

This rearrangement joins TRBV14 to TRBJ1-1; TRBD1 is a possible D gene (5 bases). Between the trimmed V and J ends, which lost 4 bases and 3 bases, there was a span of 12 bases. CDR3 size: 14 residues. Germline V gene sequence: CDR1 SGHDN, CDR2 FVKESK. The CDR3 DNA reads TGTGCCAGCAGCCCGCTCTGGGGGGACACTGAAGCTTTCTTT. It specifies CASSPLWGDTEAFF.

The chain uses TRBV5-1 and TRBJ1-1; possible D gene TRBD1, 5 bases. V shed 4 bases and J shed 0 bases, with 10 bases lying between them. Germline CDR1 and CDR2: SGHRS and YFSETQ. The CDR3 length is 14 residues. CDR3: CASSPGGVNTEAFF. The CDR3, as DNA: TGCGCCAGCAGCCCTGGGGGAGTGAACACTGAAGCTTTCTTT.

The chain couples TRBV27 to TRBJ2-5; D call uncertain. This CDR3 region has 13 residues. V dropped 7 bases and J dropped 0 bases, with 9 bases sitting between them. Germline CDR1 MNHEY, CDR2 SMNVEV (reference sequence). CDR3 region: CASTLPYQETQYF. For the CDR3, the DNA is TGTGCCAGCACCCTCCCGTACCAAGAGACCCAGTACTTC.

The chain joins TRBV5-5 to TRBJ2-6; 8 positions agree with TRBD1. Germline V gene lookup returns CDR1 SGHKS and CDR2 YYEKEE (reference sequence). The CDR3 covers 17 residues. J gave up 0 bases and V 2 bases, and 4 bases lay outside the gene matches. The CDR3 DNA reads as TGTGCCAGCAGCTTAAGTACAGGGGGCTCTGGGGCCAACGTCCTGACTTTC. Translation: CASSLSTGGSGANVLTF.

The CDR3 coding sequence is TGTGCCAGCAGAAGACAGGGGGCAACTAATGAAAAACTGTTTTTT. The encoded protein is CASRRQGATNEKLFF. The V gene is TRBV2, the J gene TRBJ1-4; 9 bases line up with TRBD1. The CDR3 length is 15 residues. Germline CDR1 reads SNHLY; CDR2 reads FYNNEI. The V segment lost 6 bases and the J segment 0 bases; nucleotides outside the gene matches: 2.

This chain links TRBV7-5 with TRBJ1-1. TRBV7-5 is flagged as a pseudogene. CDR3 length equals 14 residues. CDR3 protein: CARSSHNAGTEAFF. In nucleotides, the CDR3 is TGTGCCAGAAGCTCGCATAATGCGGGAACTGAAGCTTTCTTT.

This rearrangement joins TRBV7-2 to TRBJ2-5; the match to TRBD1 covers 8 bases. Looked up from germline, CDR1 is SGHTA and CDR2 is FQGNSA. V shed 3 bases and J 12 bases; nucleotides not matched to a gene: 3. There are 11 residues in the CDR3. DNA for the CDR3: TGTGCCAGCAGCTTGACAGGGGCCGAGTACTTC. Amino acids: CASSLTGAEYF.

V gene TRBV11-2 combines with J gene TRBJ2-5; D perhaps matches TRBD1 (6 bases). The CDR3 is 16 amino acids. V shed 4 bases and J shed 5 bases, with 20 bases lying between them. Germline V gene sequence: CDR1 SGHAT, CDR2 FQNNGV. CDR3 in amino acids: CASSSLFGGGGETQYF. In DNA, the CDR3 is TGTGCCAGCAGCTCTCTCTTTGGGGGCGGCGGGGAGACCCAGTACTTC. The complete variable domain, with remaining parts taken from reference TRBV11-2 and TRBJ2-5, reads EAGVAQSPRYKIIEKRQSVAFWCNPISGHATLYWYQQILGQGPKLLIQFQNNGVVDDSQLPKDRFSAERLKGVDSTLKIQPAKLEDSAVYLCASSSLFGGGGETQYFGPGTRLLVL.